This T cell receptor (beta chain) was captured in a study of identical twins. This clonotype was picked up a small number of times. The CDR3 runs to 13 residues. The V gene's germline CDR1 is MNHEY and CDR2 SMNVEV (reference sequence). The V gene lost 6 bases and the J gene lost 2 bases, with 11 bases spanning the gap. TCRdb called the 5' RACE reads again in MiXCR, with one record for every CDR3 protein. The sample records under 350,000 distinct CDR3 sequences, 7.5% to 9.5% being singletons. These same data were also listed under a study on yellow fever vaccine responses in identical twins.

This clonotype originated in a woman aged 18-30 years in good health. The specimen was CD8+ T cells sorted from blood. The chain combines TRBV27 with TRBJ2-7; no definite D call. The CDR3 nucleotides read TGTGCCAGCAGCCAAAAAACAGCCTACGAGCAGTACTTC. Its protein product is CASSQKTAYEQYF.